This is a list of T cell receptor beta chains from one sample in a study of blood T cells in healthy people across ages. MiXCR, applied by TCRdb to the 5' RACE reads, yields one record per CDR3 protein. The table lists 1.5 million to 1.9 million distinct CDR3 sequences, 40% to 45% of them singletons. The sample was blood. Every receptor here comes from a woman aged 18-29 years in good health. Each CDR3 is given with its conserved first and last residue. D genes are given only for firm matches. Size is omitted from some rows. Given values are once, few, many or a class for expanded clones.

v_call	j_call	clone_size	d_call	cdr3_nt	cdr3_aa
TRBV30	TRBJ2-5	.	.	TGTGCCTGGAGTTTCACAGGGTTAGCGACCCAGTACTTC	CAWSFTGLATQYF
TRBV20-1	TRBJ2-2	.	.	TGCAGTGCTAGACGGGAGAACACCGGGGAGCTGTTTTTT	CSARRENTGELFF
TRBV20-1	TRBJ2-5	.	.	TGCAGTGCTAGAGGGGGGTTCCAAGAGACCCAGTACTTC	CSARGGFQETQYF
TRBV14	TRBJ2-1	.	.	TGTGCCAGCAGCCGATATGGGGGCCCCTACAATGAGCAGTTCTTC	CASSRYGGPYNEQFF
TRBV20-1	TRBJ2-1	.	TRBD2	TGCAGTGCTAGCCCCGGACTAGCGGGACGCAATGAGCAGTTCTTC	CSASPGLAGRNEQFF
TRBV4-1	TRBJ2-3	.	TRBD1	TGCGCCAGCTCTAACCCCTCCAGGGGGCAAGATACGCAGTATTTT	CASSNPSRGQDTQYF
TRBV12-3/TRBV12-4	TRBJ2-1	few	TRBD2	TGTGCCAGCAGTCCGGGACTAGCGGGGGGCTTTGGGCAGTTCTTC	CASSPGLAGGFGQFF
TRBV3-1	TRBJ2-1	.	TRBD2	TGTGCCAGCAGCGCCGCTGAAGCGGGGGGCCGGAAAAATGAGCAGTTCTTC	CASSAAEAGGRKNEQFF
TRBV18	TRBJ1-1	.	.	TGTGCCAGCTGCGGCGCACGAGGAAACACTGAAGCTTTCTTT	CASCGARGNTEAFF
TRBV7-6	TRBJ2-3	.	.	TGTGCCAGCAGCCGAACAGGGAGCACAGATACGCGGTATTTT	CASSRTGSTDTRYF
TRBV4-3	TRBJ1-6	.	TRBD1	TGCGCCAGCAGCCGTACCTTCGGGACAGGGGAAAGGTCACCCCTCCACTTT	CASSRTFGTGERSPLHF
TRBV27	TRBJ1-2	.	.	TGTGCCAGCAGTTTTAGGGGTAAAAGGGGATCGGCCTATGGCTACACCTTC	CASSFRGKRGSAYGYTF